This T cell receptor beta chain originates from a study of vaccination and CD4 T cells after COVID-19. About the study: In the convalescent group, nasal swab PCR was SARS-CoV-2 positive; roughly nine cases were mild and one severe. Study results and caveats: Researchers report that 304 of 307 vaccine-specific clones in convalescent patients proved spike mono-reactive.

The Oncomine TCR Beta short-read assay sequenced DNA from cultured CD4+ T cells. CD4+ T cells were cultured, and genomic DNA was extracted from them. TCRdb independently ran MiXCR on the PCR reads; one entry per CDR3 protein. The sample shows about 14,000 distinct CDR3 sequences, 30% to 35% of them seen only once. About this clonotype: Its antigen is not identified.

Treatment: approximately 9-day PBMC culture with coronavirus spike peptide pools or control peptides (ViraFEST assay). CDR3 length: 16 amino acids. Germline V gene data show CDR1 as MGHDK and CDR2 as SYGVNS. V shed 6 bases and J shed 7 bases, with 25 bases lying between them. The rearrangement joins TRBV25-1 to TRBJ2-7, with D possibly being TRBD1 or TRBD2 (6 bases each). Sequenced here: CD4+ T cells from blood, cultured in vitro, sampled after SARS-CoV-2 vaccination. The TCR originated in a human donor who had recovered from COVID-19. CDR3 sequence: CASSAPRWGAMGEQYF. The CDR3 DNA is TGTGCCAGCAGCGCCCCGAGGTGGGGGGCAATGGGGGAGCAGTACTTC.